This TCR beta chain was sequenced for a study of technical replicates of blood from a few donors (dated 2017 in TCRdb). Worth noting for this clone: Its antigen remains undetermined. One base away there is no much larger clone; base qualities are not given.

From the cysteine up to the phenylalanine, the CDR3 has a length of 12 residues. Of all the DNA, just the CDR3 is kept, 36 bases in frame from base 1. CDR1 and CDR2 were assigned from the germline V gene (reference sequence) as SEHNR and FQNEAQ. V is cut by 2 bases and J by 7 bases, and the space between the germline ends is 8 bases. The library was made by the immunoSEQ multiplex PCR assay. The immuneACCESS repertoire file appears here via TCRdb, limited to in-frame rearrangements. These files lack a portion of the clones; in checked studies, under half of the deficit traces to unresolved V genes, and the cause of the others is not known. This sample has some 70,000 clones in its table, and roughly 90% of those were observed once. The top ten hold 4.5% to 5% of the sample.

Here the chain combines TRBV7-9 and TRBJ1-1; confidence is insufficient to name the D gene. This clonotype was obtained from a human donor in good health. Some clones in this sample may be carry-over from other donors' samples. Sequenced sample: PBMCs. In nucleotide form, the sequence is TGTGCCAGCAGCTTACAACAGAGTGAAGCTTTCTTT. It is translated as CASSLQQSEAFF.